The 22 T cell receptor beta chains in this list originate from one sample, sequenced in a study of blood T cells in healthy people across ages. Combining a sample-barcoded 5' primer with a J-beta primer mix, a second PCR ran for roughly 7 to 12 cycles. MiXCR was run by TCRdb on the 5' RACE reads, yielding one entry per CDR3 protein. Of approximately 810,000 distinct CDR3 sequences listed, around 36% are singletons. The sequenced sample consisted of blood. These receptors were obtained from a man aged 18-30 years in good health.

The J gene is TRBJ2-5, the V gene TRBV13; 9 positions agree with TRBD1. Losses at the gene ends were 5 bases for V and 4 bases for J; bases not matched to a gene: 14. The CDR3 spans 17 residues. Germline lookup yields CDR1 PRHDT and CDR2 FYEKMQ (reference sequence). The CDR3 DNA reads TGTGCCAGCAGCCCTTCGCGGGGACAGGGAATTCCAGAGACCCAGTACTTC. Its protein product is CASSPSRGQGIPETQYF.

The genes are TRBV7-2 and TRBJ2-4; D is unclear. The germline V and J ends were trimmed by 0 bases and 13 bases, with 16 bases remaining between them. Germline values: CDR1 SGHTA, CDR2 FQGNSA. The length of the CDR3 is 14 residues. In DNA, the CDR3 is TGTGCCAGCAGCTTAGCGGCTCTCAACAATGGGCAGTACTTC. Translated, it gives CASSLAALNNGQYF.

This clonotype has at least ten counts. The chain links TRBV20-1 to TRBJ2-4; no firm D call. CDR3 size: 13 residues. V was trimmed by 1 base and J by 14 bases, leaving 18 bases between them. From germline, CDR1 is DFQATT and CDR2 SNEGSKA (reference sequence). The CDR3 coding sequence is TGCAGTGCTAGAGCCGACGGTGGGCAGGTTGAGTACTTC. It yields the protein CSARADGGQVEYF.

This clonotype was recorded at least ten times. The CDR3 spells CASSQDPRSKETQYF. As DNA, the CDR3 is TGCGCCAGCAGCCAAGATCCCAGGAGTAAAGAGACCCAGTACTTC. V and J are TRBV4-3 and TRBJ2-5, with no clear D. The CDR3 covers 15 residues. Trimming took off 0 bases at V and 3 bases at J, with 11 bases between the two ends. The germline V gene has CDR1 LGHNA and CDR2 YSLEER.

CDR3 sequence: CAGDGVTGANVLTF. CDR3 in DNA: TGTGCCGGAGACGGGGTGACTGGGGCCAACGTCCTGACTTTC. The chain links TRBV7-9 to TRBJ2-6; tentatively, D is TRBD2 (5 bases). Trimming removed 11 bases at V and 2 bases at J, with 13 bases between. Germline CDR1 and CDR2: SEHNR and FQNEAQ (reference sequence). This CDR3 is 14 amino acids long.

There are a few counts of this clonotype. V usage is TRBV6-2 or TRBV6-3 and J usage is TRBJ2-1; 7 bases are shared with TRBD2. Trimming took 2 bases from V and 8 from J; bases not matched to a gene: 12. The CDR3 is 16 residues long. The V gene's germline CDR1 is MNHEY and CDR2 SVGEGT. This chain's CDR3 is CASSYAPLDLADEQFF. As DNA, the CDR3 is TGTGCCAGCAGTTACGCCCCCCTAGATCTAGCGGATGAGCAGTTCTTC.

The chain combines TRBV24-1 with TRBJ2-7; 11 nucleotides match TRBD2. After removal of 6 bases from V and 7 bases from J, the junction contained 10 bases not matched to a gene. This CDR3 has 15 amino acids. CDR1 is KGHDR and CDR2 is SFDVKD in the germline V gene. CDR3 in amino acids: CATSPSGGIDNEQYF. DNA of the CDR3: TGTGCCACCAGTCCTAGCGGGGGGATCGACAATGAGCAGTACTTC.

CDR3 amino acids: CSAPGLAGGLGNEQFF. The CDR3 DNA reads TGCAGTGCTCCCGGTCTAGCGGGGGGGCTCGGCAATGAGCAGTTCTTC. This chain links TRBV20-1 with TRBJ2-1, with 12 bases aligning to TRBD2. V lost 5 bases and J lost 6; bases outside the gene matches: 11. CDR1 DFQATT and CDR2 SNEGSKA come from the germline V gene (reference sequence). The CDR3 loop spans 16 amino acids.

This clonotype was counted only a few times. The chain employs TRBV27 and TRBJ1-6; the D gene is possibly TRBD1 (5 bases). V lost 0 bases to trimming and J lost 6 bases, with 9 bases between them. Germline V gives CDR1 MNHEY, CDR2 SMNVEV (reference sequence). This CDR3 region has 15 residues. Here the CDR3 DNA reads TGTGCCAGCAGTTTATCGGGGGTTACTAATTCACCCCTCCACTTT. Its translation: CASSLSGVTNSPLHF.

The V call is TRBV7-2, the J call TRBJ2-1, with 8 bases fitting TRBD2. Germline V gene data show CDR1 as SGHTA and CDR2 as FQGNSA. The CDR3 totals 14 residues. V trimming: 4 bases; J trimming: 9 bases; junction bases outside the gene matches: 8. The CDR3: CASSSGLEDPEQFF. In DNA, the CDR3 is TGTGCCAGCAGCTCGGGACTAGAGGACCCTGAGCAGTTCTTC.

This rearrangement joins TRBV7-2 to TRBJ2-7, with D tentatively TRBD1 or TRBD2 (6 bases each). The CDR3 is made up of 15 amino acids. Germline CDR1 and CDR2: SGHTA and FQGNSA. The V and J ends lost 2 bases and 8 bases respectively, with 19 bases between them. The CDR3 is CASSLSGGEVGKQYF. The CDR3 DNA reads TGTGCCAGCAGCTTATCCGGGGGCGAGGTTGGTAAGCAGTACTTC.

The CDR3 region is CSAPYETDGYTF. In nucleotides, the CDR3 is TGCAGTGCTCCGTATGAAACCGATGGCTACACCTTC. The chain combines TRBV20-1 with TRBJ1-2; the D is unclear. This CDR3 is built from 12 residues. Trimming pared 5 bases from V and 6 bases from J, leaving 13 bases between. Per germline, CDR1 DFQATT and CDR2 SNEGSKA (reference sequence).

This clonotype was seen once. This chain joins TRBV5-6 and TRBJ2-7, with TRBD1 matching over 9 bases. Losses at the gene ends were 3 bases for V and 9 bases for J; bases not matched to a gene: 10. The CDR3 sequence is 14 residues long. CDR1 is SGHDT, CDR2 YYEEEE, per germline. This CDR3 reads CASSSGTGYGGQYF. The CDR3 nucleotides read TGTGCCAGCAGCTCCGGGACAGGGTATGGTGGGCAGTACTTC.

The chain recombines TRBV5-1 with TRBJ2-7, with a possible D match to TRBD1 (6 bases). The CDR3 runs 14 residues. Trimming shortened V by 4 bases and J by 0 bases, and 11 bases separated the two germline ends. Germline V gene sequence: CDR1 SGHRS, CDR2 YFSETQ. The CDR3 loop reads CASSKRDISYEQYF. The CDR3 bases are TGCGCCAGCAGCAAGAGGGACATCTCCTACGAGCAGTACTTC.

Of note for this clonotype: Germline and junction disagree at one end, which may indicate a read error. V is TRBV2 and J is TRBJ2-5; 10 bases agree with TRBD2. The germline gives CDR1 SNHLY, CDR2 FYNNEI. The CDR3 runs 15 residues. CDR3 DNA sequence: TGTGCCAGCAGTGAGGAACTAGCGGGGAAAGAGATCCAGTACTTC. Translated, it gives CASSEELAGKEIQYF. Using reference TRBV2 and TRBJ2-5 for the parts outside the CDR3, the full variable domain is EPEVTQTPSHQVTQMGQEVILRCVPISNHLYFYWYRQILGQKVEFLVSFYNNEISEKSEIFDDQFSVERPDGSNFTLKIRSTKLEDSAMYFCASSEELAGKEIQYFGPGTRLLVL.

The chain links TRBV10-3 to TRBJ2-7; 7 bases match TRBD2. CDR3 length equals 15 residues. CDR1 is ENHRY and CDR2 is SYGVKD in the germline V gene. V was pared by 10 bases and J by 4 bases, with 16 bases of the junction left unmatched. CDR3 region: CASEAGIGSTYEQYF. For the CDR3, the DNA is TGTGCCAGTGAAGCGGGGATCGGGAGTACGTACGAGCAGTACTTC.

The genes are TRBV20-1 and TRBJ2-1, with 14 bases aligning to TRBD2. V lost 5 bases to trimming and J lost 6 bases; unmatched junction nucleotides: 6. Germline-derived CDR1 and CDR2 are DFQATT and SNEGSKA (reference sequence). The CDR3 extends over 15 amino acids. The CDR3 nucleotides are TGCAGTGCTGGTGGACTAGCGGGAGGAGGCAATGAGCAGTTCTTC. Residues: CSAGGLAGGGNEQFF.

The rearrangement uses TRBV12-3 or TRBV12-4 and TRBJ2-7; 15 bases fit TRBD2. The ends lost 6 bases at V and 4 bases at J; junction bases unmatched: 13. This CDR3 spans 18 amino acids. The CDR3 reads CASSGGTSGGKAAYEQYF. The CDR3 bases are TGTGCCAGCAGCGGTGGGACTAGCGGGGGGAAAGCTGCTTACGAGCAGTACTTC.

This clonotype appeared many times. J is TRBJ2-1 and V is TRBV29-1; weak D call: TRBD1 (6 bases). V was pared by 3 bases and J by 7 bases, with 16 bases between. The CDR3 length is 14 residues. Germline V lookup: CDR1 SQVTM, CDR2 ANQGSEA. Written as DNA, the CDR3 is TGCAGCGTTGATGGTGACAGGCGCCTAAATGAGCAGTTCTTC. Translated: CSVDGDRRLNEQFF.

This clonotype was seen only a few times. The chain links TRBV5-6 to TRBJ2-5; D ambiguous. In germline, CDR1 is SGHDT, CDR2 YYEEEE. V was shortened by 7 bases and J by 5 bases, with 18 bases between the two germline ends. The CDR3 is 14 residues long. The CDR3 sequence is CASAYRFPGETQYF. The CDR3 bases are TGTGCCAGCGCCTATAGATTCCCTGGCGAGACCCAGTACTTC.

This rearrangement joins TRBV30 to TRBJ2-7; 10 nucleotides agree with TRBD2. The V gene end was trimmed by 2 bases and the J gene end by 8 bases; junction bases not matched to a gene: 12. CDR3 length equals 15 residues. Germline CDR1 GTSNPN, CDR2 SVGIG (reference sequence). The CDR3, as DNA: TGTGCCTGGAGTCCCCCGGGACTAGCGTACGCGAAGCAGTACTTC. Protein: CAWSPPGLAYAKQYF.

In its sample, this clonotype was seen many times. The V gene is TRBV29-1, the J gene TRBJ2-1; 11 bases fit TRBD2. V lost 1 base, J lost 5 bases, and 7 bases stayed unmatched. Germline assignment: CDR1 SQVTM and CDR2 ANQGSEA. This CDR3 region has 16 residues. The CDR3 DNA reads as TGCAGCGTTGAAGGGTTAGCGGGGGGGATCCACAATGAGCAGTTCTTC. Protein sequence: CSVEGLAGGIHNEQFF.